A selection of T cell receptor beta chains follows, all from one sample in a study of regulatory T cells. Sequencing was performed with immunoSEQ multiplex PCR; in TCRdb, only in-frame clones are kept and a portion is missing. Found here are around 17,000 clones, 75% to 85% of them singletons; the top ten hold around 8.6%. The sample was conventional CD4+ T cells sorted from blood. These receptors were obtained from a person aged 25 to 45 with CD3G deficiency. CDR3s include the opening cysteine and the closing phenylalanine or tryptophan. D genes are given only for firm matches. Clone size is given for some rows only: seen once, a few or many times, or a class if the clone is expanded.

v_call	d_call	j_call	clone_size	cdr3_aa	cdr3_nt
TRBV6-1	TRBD1	TRBJ1-1	medium-sized	CASRLGTVTEAFF	TGTGCCAGCAGACTCGGGACAGTTACTGAAGCTTTCTTT
TRBV7-9	TRBD1	TRBJ2-5	-	CASSAGQGRETQYF	TGTGCCAGCAGCGCGGGACAGGGGAGGGAGACCCAGTACTTC
TRBV6-1	-	TRBJ1-5	-	CASSDFGGLGNQPQHF	TGTGCCAGCAGTGATTTCGGGGGCTTGGGCAATCAGCCCCAGCATTTT
TRBV6-6	-	TRBJ1-6	-	CASSYSGGNSPLHF	TGTGCCAGCAGTTACTCCGGTGGGAATTCACCCCTCCACTTT
TRBV28	-	TRBJ1-4	-	CASSFPGGKLFF	TGTGCCAGCAGTTTTCCTGGTGGAAAACTGTTTTTT
TRBV4-2	TRBD1	TRBJ2-6	few	CASSLSGTGESSGANVLTF	TGTGCCAGCAGTCTATCCGGGACAGGGGAAAGCTCTGGGGCCAACGTCCTGACTTTC
TRBV10-3	-	TRBJ1-2	-	CAINSGDNYGYTF	TGTGCCATCAACTCCGGGGATAACTATGGCTACACCTTC
TRBV7-9	-	TRBJ2-1	-	CASSFRDSNEQFF	TGTGCCAGCAGCTTCCGGGACTCCAATGAGCAGTTCTTC
TRBV7-9	TRBD2	TRBJ2-1	-	CASSAHGLAMNEQFF	TGTGCCAGCAGCGCTCACGGACTAGCGATGAATGAGCAGTTCTTC
TRBV18	-	TRBJ2-3	-	CASSPRTLRSTDTQYF	TGTGCCAGCTCACCAAGGACACTTAGGAGCACAGATACGCAGTATTTT
TRBV5-1	-	TRBJ1-2	-	CASSLDPPSVYGYTF	TGCGCCAGCAGCTTGGATCCCCCATCTGTCTATGGCTACACCTTC
TRBV5-1	TRBD1	TRBJ1-5	-	CASSLIGGLYSNQPQHF	TGCGCCAGCAGCTTGATAGGGGGCCTTTATAGCAATCAGCCCCAGCATTTT
TRBV28	TRBD2	TRBJ2-7	-	CASSLGGRQYEQYF	TGTGCCAGCAGTTTAGGCGGGAGGCAGTACGAGCAGTACTTC
TRBV7-9	-	TRBJ1-1	-	CASSVQGNTEAFF	TGTGCCAGCTCTGTCCAGGGGAACACTGAAGCTTTCTTT
TRBV5-1	-	TRBJ1-4	-	CASSTGLRMAKLFF	TGCGCCAGCAGCACCGGGCTTCGCATGGCGAAGCTGTTTTTT
TRBV7-8	-	TRBJ2-6	-	CASSHNPTGANVLTF	TGTGCCAGCAGCCATAACCCGACTGGGGCCAACGTCCTGACTTTC
TRBV6-1	-	TRBJ2-7	-	CASSGLRGYEQYF	TGTGCCAGCAGTGGTCTCCGGGGCTACGAGCAGTACTTC
TRBV11-2	-	TRBJ2-6	-	CASSFEGPPGSGANVLTF	TGTGCCAGCAGCTTTGAAGGGCCGCCGGGCTCTGGGGCCAACGTCCTGACTTTC
TRBV5-1	TRBD1	TRBJ2-5	-	CASSPGQGAWFLGETQYF	TGCGCCAGCAGCCCGGGACAGGGGGCATGGTTTTTGGGAGAGACCCAGTACTTC
TRBV7-9	-	TRBJ2-3	-	CASSLGETTQYF	TGTGCCAGCAGCTTAGGCGAAACTACGCAGTATTTT
TRBV5-1	TRBD1	TRBJ2-3	-	CASSRGQGYTDTQYF	TGCGCCAGCAGCCGGGGACAGGGATACACAGATACGCAGTATTTT
TRBV30	TRBD1	TRBJ2-2	-	CAWSRPRGRNTGELFF	TGTGCCTGGAGTCGCCCCAGGGGGCGAAACACCGGGGAGCTGTTTTTT
TRBV6-1	-	TRBJ1-5	-	CATALGSGIDQPQHF	TGTGCCACCGCCTTGGGATCGGGAATCGATCAGCCCCAGCATTTT
TRBV28	-	TRBJ1-5	-	CASSRSQGLIQPQHF	TGTGCCAGCAGCCGGAGTCAGGGATTGATTCAGCCCCAGCATTTT
TRBV18	TRBD2	TRBJ2-1	-	CASSPFFVAGGIYNEQFF	TGTGCCAGCTCACCATTTTTCGTGGCGGGAGGGATCTACAATGAGCAGTTCTTC
TRBV5-1	-	TRBJ2-5	-	CASSMGLTFIQETQYF	TGCGCCAGCAGCATGGGACTTACTTTCATTCAAGAGACCCAGTACTTC
TRBV5-1	-	TRBJ2-1	-	CASSLGEGEQFF	TGCGCCAGCAGCTTGGGAGAGGGCGAGCAGTTCTTC
TRBV27	-	TRBJ2-7	-	CASSFGPRHEQYF	TGTGCCAGCAGTTTTGGCCCCAGGCACGAGCAGTACTTC
TRBV6-1	-	TRBJ2-7	few	CASRNWGEQYF	TGTGCCAGCAGGAACTGGGGCGAGCAGTACTTC
TRBV6-5	-	TRBJ2-5	once	CASNRPTGTQYF	TGTGCCAGCAATCGACCGACCGGGACCCAGTACTTC
TRBV27	-	TRBJ2-1	-	CASSLSKEGKGGYNEQFF	TGTGCCAGCAGTCTATCCAAAGAGGGAAAAGGGGGCTACAATGAGCAGTTCTTC
TRBV5-1	-	TRBJ2-6	-	CASSLSGSGANVLTF	TGCGCCAGCAGCTTATCAGGCTCTGGGGCCAACGTCCTGACTTTC
TRBV28	-	TRBJ1-2	few	CASSSRLFGYTF	TGTGCCAGCAGTTCCCGGCTTTTTGGCTACACCTTC
TRBV6-5	TRBD1	TRBJ1-4	-	CASGTGDEKLFF	TGTGCCAGCGGGACAGGGGACGAAAAACTGTTTTTT
TRBV6-1	-	TRBJ1-1	-	CASSEAPARAAFF	TGTGCCAGCAGTGAAGCGCCGGCACGAGCAGCTTTCTTT
TRBV28	TRBD1	TRBJ2-7	-	CASRNDRGPYEQYF	TGTGCCAGCAGGAACGACAGGGGGCCCTACGAGCAGTACTTC
TRBV28	-	TRBJ2-3	-	CASSSTVVADTQYF	TGTGCCAGCAGTTCGACCGTGGTAGCAGATACGCAGTATTTT
TRBV6-6	TRBD1	TRBJ1-5	-	CASSLRDRGYQPQHF	TGTGCCAGCAGTTTGCGGGACAGGGGGTATCAGCCCCAGCATTTT
TRBV28	TRBD1	TRBJ1-5	-	CASSGDRGQRRNQPQHF	TGTGCCAGCAGTGGCGACAGGGGGCAGAGAAGAAATCAGCCCCAGCATTTT
TRBV5-1	-	TRBJ2-7	once	CASSWDGSTYEQYF	TGCGCCAGCAGCTGGGACGGGTCGACCTACGAGCAGTACTTC
TRBV5-1	-	TRBJ1-1	once	CASSLTAKNTEAFF	TGCGCCAGCAGCTTGACGGCCAAGAACACTGAAGCTTTCTTT
TRBV28	-	TRBJ2-4	-	CASSLSGGNIQYF	TGTGCCAGCAGTTTGTCCGGCGGAAACATTCAGTACTTC
TRBV6-6	-	TRBJ1-5	-	CASSTAGSTQPQHF	TGTGCCAGCAGTACCGCAGGGAGCACTCAGCCCCAGCATTTT
TRBV7-6	-	TRBJ2-3	-	CASSLTRRDTQYF	TGTGCCAGCAGCTTAACCAGGCGCGATACGCAGTATTTT